Listed here are 30 T cell receptor beta chains from one sample, sequenced in a study of Ad26.COV2.S vaccination and SARS-CoV-2 variants. Assay: immunoSEQ multiplex PCR; the TCRdb copy retains only in-frame clones and omits some. The sample has a few hundred thousand clones, around 87% seen once. Regarding treatment: some 20 received Ad26.COV2.S at low or high dose, single or two shots; about 5 received placebo; per-sample allocation not given. Samples came from day 63 after the first vaccine or placebo injection. The sample in question was peripheral blood, obtained in a trial of Ad26.COV2.S vaccine versus placebo. These receptors came from a person aged 18-65 years who received the Ad26.COV2.S COVID-19 vaccine or a placebo.

This rearrangement joins TRBV3-1 (or the pseudogene TRBV3-2) to TRBJ2-5, with D tentatively TRBD1 or TRBD2 (5 bases each). Germline lookup yields CDR1 LGHDT and CDR2 YNNKEL (reference sequence). The V and J ends lost 5 bases and 1 base respectively, with 11 bases between them. This CDR3 contains 14 residues. In DNA, the CDR3 is TGTGCCAGCAGCGGATCCGGGACCCAAGAGACCCAGTACTTC. This translates into CASSGSGTQETQYF.

The chain links TRBV7-8 to TRBJ2-1; 12 bases are a match to TRBD2. After removal of 6 bases from V and 12 bases from J, the junction contained 9 bases not matched to a gene. Germline CDR1 SGHVS, CDR2 FQNEAQ. This CDR3 has 14 amino acids. The CDR3 DNA follows: TGTGCCAGCAGTCTCGGACTAGCGGGAAGGGGGCAGTTCTTC. This gives the protein CASSLGLAGRGQFF.

The rearrangement joins TRBV6-5 to TRBJ1-1, with 7 nucleotides matching TRBD1. The CDR3 contains 15 residues. V lost 7 bases, J lost 0 bases, and 8 bases stayed unmatched. Looked up from germline, CDR1 is MNHEY and CDR2 is SVGAGI. CDR3 region: CASTQTGILNTEAFF. As DNA, the CDR3 is TGTGCCAGCACCCAGACAGGGATCTTGAACACTGAAGCTTTCTTT.

The rearrangement links TRBV10-3 to TRBJ2-7; a possible D gene is TRBD1 (6 bases). Germline assignment: CDR1 ENHRY and CDR2 SYGVKD. Trimming took off 4 bases at V and 7 bases at J, with 20 bases between the two ends. The CDR3 length is 15 residues. The DNA for the CDR3 is TGTGCCATCAGTGGTAATAACAGGGACGCAACGGAGCAGTACTTC. Residues: CAISGNNRDATEQYF.

The chain links TRBV5-6 to TRBJ2-3; no clear D gene. The CDR3 runs to 15 residues. The V end lost 5 bases, the J end lost 7 bases, and 20 bases lay between the germline ends. The germline V gene encodes CDR1 SGHDT and CDR2 YYEEEE. Here the CDR3 DNA reads TGTGCCAGCAGTTCCGATATCGTTACTTCATATACGCAGTATTTT. Amino acids: CASSSDIVTSYTQYF.

Here the CDR3 reads CASSTGRAGFEQYF. The CDR3 DNA sequence: TGTGCCAGCTCGACAGGCCGAGCCGGCTTCGAGCAGTACTTC. The rearrangement links TRBV7-6 to TRBJ2-7, with D possibly being TRBD1 (6 bases). Germline V CDR1 and CDR2: SGHVS, FNYEAQ. V lost 8 bases and J 6 bases, leaving 20 bases between the germline ends. The CDR3 is 14 amino acids.

V is TRBV30 and J is TRBJ2-7, with 9 bases matching TRBD1. The CDR3 has 12 residues. Per germline, CDR1 GTSNPN and CDR2 SVGIG (reference sequence). V gave up 5 bases and J gave up 4 bases; unmatched junction bases: 3. The CDR3: CAWDRGTYEQYF. The CDR3 DNA sequence: TGTGCCTGGGACAGGGGGACTTACGAGCAGTACTTC.

CDR3 loop: CAISVLGGGSYEQYF. CDR3 nucleotides: TGTGCCATCAGTGTGTTGGGGGGGGGCTCCTACGAGCAGTACTTC. This chain links TRBV10-3 with TRBJ2-7, with 7 bases lining up with TRBD2. V was pared by 4 bases and J by 0 bases, with 6 bases of the junction left unmatched. Germline V gene lookup returns CDR1 ENHRY and CDR2 SYGVKD. The CDR3 runs to 15 residues.

The gene calls are TRBV6-1 and TRBJ1-1; perhaps TRBD1 as D (5 bases). Trimming stripped 1 base from V and 0 bases from J, with 12 bases between. Germline V CDR1 and CDR2: MNHNS, SASEGT. This CDR3 contains 16 residues. CDR3 in DNA: TGTGCCAGCAGTGAAGTTTTCGGGGCGGTGAACACTGAAGCTTTCTTT. This gives the protein CASSEVFGAVNTEAFF.

The CDR3 loop reads CASSFRLAGDTQYF. The CDR3 DNA follows: TGTGCCAGCAGCTTCCGACTAGCGGGAGATACGCAGTATTTT. The rearrangement links TRBV7-9 to TRBJ2-3; TRBD2 aligns across 10 bases. This CDR3 contains 14 residues. Trimming at V came to 3 bases and at J to 5 bases, leaving 2 bases not matched to a gene. Germline-derived CDR1 and CDR2 are SEHNR and FQNEAQ (reference sequence). Variable domain in full (rest from reference TRBV7-9 and TRBJ2-3): DTGVSQNPRHKITKRGQNVTFRCDPISEHNRLYWYRQTLGQGPEFLTYFQNEAQLEKSRLLSDRFSAERPKGSFSTLEIQRTEQGDSAMYLCASSFRLAGDTQYFGPGTRLTVL.

The chain carries TRBV19 and TRBJ1-1; D is unresolved. Germline V lookup: CDR1 LNHDA, CDR2 SQIVND (reference sequence). The CDR3 consists of 14 residues. V was cut by 1 base and J by 3 bases, with 9 bases left in between. The CDR3 is CASSIGSRYTEAFF. The CDR3 bases are TGTGCCAGTAGTATAGGTTCAAGGTACACTGAAGCTTTCTTT.

This chain links TRBV21-1 with TRBJ1-1. TRBV21-1 is a pseudogene locus. The length of the CDR3 is 14 residues. The CDR3 reads CASSGRLGGTEAFF. The CDR3 coding sequence is TGTGCCAGCAGCGGAAGGTTGGGGGGGACTGAAGCTTTCTTT.

The chain recombines TRBV19 with TRBJ1-2; 7 nucleotides agree with TRBD1. Trimming at V came to 5 bases and at J to 3 bases, leaving 6 bases not matched to a gene. The CDR3 has 14 residues. Germline loops: CDR1 LNHDA, CDR2 SQIVND (reference sequence). The CDR3 here is CASSLTGTDYGYTF. CDR3 in DNA: TGTGCCAGTAGTTTGACCGGGACAGACTATGGCTACACCTTC.

The genes are TRBV27 and TRBJ1-6; no firm D call. This CDR3 comprises 12 residues. Germline-derived CDR1 and CDR2 are MNHEY and SMNVEV (reference sequence). The V end lost 5 bases, the J end lost 10 bases, and 9 bases lay between the germline ends. CDR3 in amino acids: CASSETGSPLHF. The CDR3 bases are TGTGCCAGCAGTGAGACCGGATCACCCCTCCACTTT.

This chain joins TRBV23-1 and TRBJ1-5, with D perhaps matching TRBD1 (5 bases). TRBV23-1 is identified as an open reading frame with a role that is uncertain. Trimming stripped 0 bases from V and 5 bases from J, with 20 bases between. The CDR3 has 18 amino acids. CDR3 loop: CASSQSRGTPPVHQPQHF. The CDR3 DNA follows: TGCGCCAGCAGTCAATCGAGAGGGACCCCACCTGTACATCAGCCCCAGCATTTT.

The chain couples TRBV5-1 to TRBJ2-7; 7 bases match TRBD2. The V gene end was trimmed by 1 base and the J gene end by 0 bases; junction bases not matched to a gene: 7. Looked up from germline, CDR1 is SGHRS and CDR2 is YFSETQ. The CDR3 is made up of 16 amino acids. CDR3 nucleotides: TGCGCCAGCAGCTTGCCCACTAGCGCGAGCTCCTACGAGCAGTACTTC. Its translation is CASSLPTSASSYEQYF.

The chain uses TRBV10-3 and TRBJ2-7; 8 bases agree with TRBD1. V lost 4 bases, J lost 2 bases, and 7 bases stayed unmatched. The V gene's germline CDR1 is ENHRY and CDR2 SYGVKD. The CDR3 contains 15 residues. The CDR3 coding sequence is TGTGCCATCAGTGGGCCCCAGGGGGCTACCTACGAGCAGTACTTC. Protein: CAISGPQGATYEQYF.

The chain carries TRBV11-2 and TRBJ2-5; D unresolved. The CDR3 has 13 residues. Trimming took off 7 bases at V and 2 bases at J, with 11 bases between the two ends. The germline CDR1 and CDR2 sequences are SGHAT and FQNNGV. The CDR3 is CASTNMVQETQYF. The DNA for the CDR3 is TGTGCCAGCACCAACATGGTTCAAGAGACCCAGTACTTC.

The CDR3, as DNA: TGTGCCAGCAGCTTAGAACAGGGGGCTATGGGCTATGGCTACACCTTC. It codes for CASSLEQGAMGYGYTF. The V and J genes are TRBV7-2 and TRBJ1-2; TRBD1 matches 9 bases. Trimming took 1 base from V and 4 from J; bases not matched to a gene: 7. The CDR3 extends over 16 amino acids. CDR1 is SGHTA and CDR2 is FQGNSA in the germline V gene.

The sample holds a few counts of this clone. This rearrangement joins TRBV13 to TRBJ1-3; D is uncertain. CDR1 is PRHDT, CDR2 FYEKMQ, per germline (reference sequence). V lost 6 bases, J lost 4 bases, and 13 bases lay in between. The CDR3 runs to 14 residues. This CDR3 reads CASRKRESGNTIYF. The CDR3 DNA reads as TGTGCCAGCAGAAAAAGGGAATCCGGAAACACCATATATTTT. The full variable domain, in which reference TRBV13 and TRBJ1-3 provide the parts outside the CDR3, is AAGVIQSPRHLIKEKRETATLKCYPIPRHDTVYWYQQGPGQDPQFLISFYEKMQSDKGSIPDRFSAQQFSDYHSELNMSSLELGDSALYFCASRKRESGNTIYFGEGSWLTVV.

V and J are TRBV5-1 and TRBJ1-1, with D uncertain. There are 14 residues in the CDR3. Per germline, CDR1 SGHRS and CDR2 YFSETQ. With 0 bases removed from V and 1 base from J, the gap between germline ends came to 7 bases. CDR3 coding DNA: TGCGCCAGCAGCTTGGAAACGGGGAACACTGAAGCTTTCTTT. Its protein product is CASSLETGNTEAFF.

The chain combines TRBV25-1 with TRBJ2-7; D not resolved. CDR1 and CDR2 from the germline V gene are MGHDK and SYGVNS. This CDR3 region has 13 residues. The ends were cut back, 3 bases at V and 3 bases at J, with 9 bases in the middle. CDR3: CASSDAAHYEQYF. Written as DNA, the CDR3 is TGTGCCAGCAGTGATGCGGCCCACTACGAGCAGTACTTC.

The chain links TRBV27 to TRBJ1-5, with 7 bases matching TRBD1. Looked up from germline, CDR1 is MNHEY and CDR2 is SMNVEV (reference sequence). Losses at the gene ends were 4 bases for V and 6 bases for J; bases not matched to a gene: 9. This CDR3 has 15 residues. The CDR3 bases are TGTGCCAGCAGTTCGAAATCAGGGGGACTTCAGCCCCAGCATTTT. This translates into CASSSKSGGLQPQHF.

The genes are TRBV2 and TRBJ1-1, with 7 bases identical to TRBD1. Trimming at V came to 5 bases and at J to 1 base, leaving 4 bases not matched to a gene. CDR3 size: 14 residues. Germline CDR1 and CDR2: SNHLY and FYNNEI. The CDR3 region is CASSHRGRNTEAFF. The CDR3 region has the DNA TGTGCCAGCAGTCACAGGGGCCGGAACACTGAAGCTTTCTTT.

The chain uses TRBV6-1 and TRBJ2-6, with 8 bases identical to TRBD1. Germline V gene data show CDR1 as MNHNS and CDR2 as SASEGT. The V gene end was trimmed by 3 bases and the J gene end by 0 bases; junction bases not matched to a gene: 4. The CDR3 covers 17 residues. The CDR3: CASSETGASSGANVLTF. CDR3 nucleotide sequence: TGTGCCAGCAGTGAGACAGGGGCCTCCTCTGGGGCCAACGTCCTGACTTTC.

Worth noting for this clone: Compared with germline, one end of the junction differs, possibly owing to a read error. The chain carries TRBV7-7 and TRBJ2-2, with D perhaps assigned TRBD1 or TRBD2 (5 bases each). Germline lookup yields CDR1 SSHAT and CDR2 FNYEAQ (reference sequence). The CDR3 is made up of 15 amino acids. CDR3 DNA sequence: TGTGCTAGCAGCGTCGGGACCGCGAACACCGGGGAGCTGTTTTTT. Protein sequence: CASSVGTANTGELFF. Combining the CDR3 with reference TRBV7-7 and TRBJ2-2 gives the whole variable domain GAGVSQSPRYKVTKRGQDVTLRCDPISSHATLYWYQQALGQGPEFLTYFNYEAQPDKSGLPSDRFSAERPEGSISTLTIQRTEQRDSAMYRCASSVGTANTGELFFGEGSRLTVL.

This clone showed up many times. The genes are TRBV7-3 and TRBJ2-7; TRBD1 or TRBD2 may be the D gene (6 bases each). Trimming removed 3 bases at V and 2 bases at J, with 23 bases between. This CDR3 has 18 residues. Germline lookup yields CDR1 SGHTA and CDR2 FQGTGA. The CDR3 region is CASSFTKDSPGLTYEQYF. The CDR3 nucleotides are TGTGCCAGCAGCTTTACTAAGGACAGTCCAGGACTAACCTACGAGCAGTACTTC.

The V gene is TRBV28, the J gene TRBJ1-2; 11 bases match TRBD1. The CDR3 covers 17 residues. From germline, CDR1 is MDHEN and CDR2 SYDVKM. The V segment lost 4 bases and the J segment 3 bases; nucleotides outside the gene matches: 10. The CDR3 sequence: CASSSVGPGQGDYGYTF. The DNA for the CDR3 is TGTGCCAGCAGTTCCGTTGGGCCGGGACAGGGGGACTATGGCTACACCTTC.

Only one count was recorded for this clone. This sequence joins TRBV6-2 or TRBV6-3 and TRBJ2-7; perhaps TRBD2 as D (5 bases). Germline V lookup: CDR1 MNHEY, CDR2 SVGEGT. The CDR3 sequence is 14 residues long. The V end was cut by 3 bases, the J end by 0 bases, with 9 bases between. The CDR3 DNA follows: TGTGCCAGCAGTTATCTGCGGGCCTCCTACGAGCAGTACTTC. Residues: CASSYLRASYEQYF.

This sequence joins TRBV7-8 and TRBJ2-1; D uncertain. CDR3 length: 15 residues. CDR1 is SGHVS, CDR2 FQNEAQ, per germline. V lost 2 bases and J lost 0, with 8 bases in between. CDR3 nucleotide sequence: TGTGCCAGCAGCTTACGTGAGAGCTCCTACAATGAGCAGTTCTTC. This translates into CASSLRESSYNEQFF.